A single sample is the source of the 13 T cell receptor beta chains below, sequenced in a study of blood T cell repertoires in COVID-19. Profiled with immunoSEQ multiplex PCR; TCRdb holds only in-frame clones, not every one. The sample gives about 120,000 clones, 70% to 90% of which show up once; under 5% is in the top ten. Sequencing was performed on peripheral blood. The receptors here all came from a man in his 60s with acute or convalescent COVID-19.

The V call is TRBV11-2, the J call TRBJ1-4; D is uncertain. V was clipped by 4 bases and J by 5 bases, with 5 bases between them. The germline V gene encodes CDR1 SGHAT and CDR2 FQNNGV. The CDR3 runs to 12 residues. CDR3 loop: CASSSENEKLFF. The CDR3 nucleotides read TGTGCCAGCAGCTCCGAGAATGAAAAACTGTTTTTT.

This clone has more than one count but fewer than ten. CDR3: CASSYSGENYGYTF. As DNA, the CDR3 is TGTGCCAGCAGTTACTCGGGAGAAAATTATGGCTACACCTTC. The chain recombines TRBV6-5 with TRBJ1-2; unclear D gene. The CDR3 covers 14 residues. Germline CDR1 MNHEY, CDR2 SVGAGI. V gave up 0 bases and J gave up 5 bases, with 10 bases separating them.

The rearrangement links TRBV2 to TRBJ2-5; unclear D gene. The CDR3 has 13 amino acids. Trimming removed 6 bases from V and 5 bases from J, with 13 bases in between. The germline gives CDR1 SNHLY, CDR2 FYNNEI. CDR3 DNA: TGTGCCAGCAGCGATGTGGAGCTGGAGACCCAGTACTTC. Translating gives CASSDVELETQYF.

The CDR3 coding sequence is TGTGCCAGCTCACCAGAGGCAGTTTACAATGAGCAGTTCTTC. Translation: CASSPEAVYNEQFF. The chain uses TRBV18 and TRBJ2-1; D is undetermined. The V end was cut by 2 bases, the J end by 4 bases, with 9 bases between. The CDR3 extends over 14 amino acids. CDR1 and CDR2 from the germline V gene are KGHSH and LQKENI.

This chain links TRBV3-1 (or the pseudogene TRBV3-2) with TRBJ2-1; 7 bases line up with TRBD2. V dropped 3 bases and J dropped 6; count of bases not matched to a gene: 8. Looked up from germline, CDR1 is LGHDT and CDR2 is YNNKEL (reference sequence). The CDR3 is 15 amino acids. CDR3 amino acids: CASSHVSGSLNEQFF. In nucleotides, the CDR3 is TGTGCCAGCAGCCATGTTAGCGGGTCGCTCAATGAGCAGTTCTTC.

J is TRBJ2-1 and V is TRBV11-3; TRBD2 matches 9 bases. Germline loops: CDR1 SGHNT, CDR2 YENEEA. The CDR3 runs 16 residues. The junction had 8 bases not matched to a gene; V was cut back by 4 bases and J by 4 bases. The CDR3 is CASSYNSLAGYNEQFF. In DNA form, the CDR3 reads TGTGCCAGCAGCTACAATTCCCTAGCGGGGTACAATGAGCAGTTCTTC.

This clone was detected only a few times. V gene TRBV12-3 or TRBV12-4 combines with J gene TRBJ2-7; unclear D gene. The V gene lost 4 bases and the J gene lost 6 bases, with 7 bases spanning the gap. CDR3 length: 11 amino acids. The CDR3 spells CASSSVGEQYF. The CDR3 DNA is TGTGCCAGCAGTTCAGTTGGCGAGCAGTACTTC.

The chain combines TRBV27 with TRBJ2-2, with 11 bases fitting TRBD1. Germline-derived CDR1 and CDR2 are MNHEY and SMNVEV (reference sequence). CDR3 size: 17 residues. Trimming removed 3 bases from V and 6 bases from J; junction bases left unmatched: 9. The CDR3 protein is CASSFGQGAWSAGELFF. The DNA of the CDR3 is TGTGCCAGCAGTTTCGGACAGGGGGCTTGGTCGGCCGGGGAGCTGTTTTTT.

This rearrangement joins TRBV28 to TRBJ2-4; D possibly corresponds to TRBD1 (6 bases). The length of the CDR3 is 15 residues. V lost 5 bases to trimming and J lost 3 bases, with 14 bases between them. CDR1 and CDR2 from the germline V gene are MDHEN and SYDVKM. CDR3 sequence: CASSPITGNKNIQYF. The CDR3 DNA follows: TGTGCCAGCAGTCCCATCACAGGGAACAAAAACATTCAGTACTTC.

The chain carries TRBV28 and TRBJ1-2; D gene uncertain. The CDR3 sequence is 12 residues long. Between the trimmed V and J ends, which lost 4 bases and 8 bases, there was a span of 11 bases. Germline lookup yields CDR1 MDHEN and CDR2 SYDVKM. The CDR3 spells CASSSERRGYTF. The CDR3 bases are TGTGCCAGCAGTTCAGAGAGGCGCGGCTACACCTTC.

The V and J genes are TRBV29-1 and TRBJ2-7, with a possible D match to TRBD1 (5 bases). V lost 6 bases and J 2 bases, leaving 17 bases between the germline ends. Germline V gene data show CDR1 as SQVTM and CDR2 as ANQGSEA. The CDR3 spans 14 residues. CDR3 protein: CSVVTASSPYEQYF. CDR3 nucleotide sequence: TGCAGCGTCGTGACAGCCTCATCACCCTACGAGCAGTACTTC.

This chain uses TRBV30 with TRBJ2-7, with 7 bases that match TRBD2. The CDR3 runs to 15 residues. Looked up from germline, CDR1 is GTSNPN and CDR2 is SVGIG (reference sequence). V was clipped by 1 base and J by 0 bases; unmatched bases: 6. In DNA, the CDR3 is TGTGCCTGGAGTGAATTAGCGGGCCTCTCCTACGAGCAGTACTTC. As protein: CAWSELAGLSYEQYF. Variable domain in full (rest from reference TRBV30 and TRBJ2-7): SQTIHQWPATLVQPVGSPLSLECTVEGTSNPNLYWYRQAAGRGLQLLFYSVGIGQISSEVPQNLSASRPQDRQFILSSKKLLLSDSGFYLCAWSELAGLSYEQYFGPGTRLTVT.

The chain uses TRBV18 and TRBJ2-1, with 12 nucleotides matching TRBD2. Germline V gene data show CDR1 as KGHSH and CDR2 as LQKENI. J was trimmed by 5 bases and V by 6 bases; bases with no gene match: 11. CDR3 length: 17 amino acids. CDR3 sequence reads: CASSPSLAGGPDNEQFF. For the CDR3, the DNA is TGTGCCAGCTCTCCCAGTCTAGCGGGAGGGCCTGACAATGAGCAGTTCTTC.